This T cell receptor beta chain is drawn from a study of cytomegalovirus exposure and HLA in healthy donors. This clone was picked up a small number of times. The PCR ran on 60 Vbeta and 13 Jbeta primers. Produced via immunoSEQ multiplex PCR; TCRdb's table is partial and in-frame only. Here the sample spans 100,000 to 150,000 clones, more than 60% being singletons. Germline loops: CDR1 SGHRS, CDR2 YFSETQ. V lost 4 bases and J lost 5; bases outside the gene matches: 6. The CDR3 has 14 residues. The receptor's source is a woman aged 60-70 years in good health and CMV-seropositive. The sample comprised PBMCs. V usage is TRBV5-1 and J usage is TRBJ2-1, with 7 nucleotides matching TRBD1. CDR3 region: CASSKGQLNNEQFF. CDR3 bases: TGCGCCAGCAGCAAGGGACAGCTTAACAATGAGCAGTTCTTC.